The 27 T cell receptor beta chains listed next were all sequenced from one sample in a study of blood T cell repertoires in COVID-19. Profiled with immunoSEQ multiplex PCR; TCRdb holds only in-frame clones, not every one. The sample has about 210,000 clones, approximately 90% seen once. Sequencing used peripheral blood. These receptors came from a man aged 25-45 years with acute or convalescent COVID-19.

This clone was detected only once. The chain links TRBV5-4 to TRBJ2-2; weak D call: TRBD1 (5 bases). V lost 0 bases, J lost 0 bases, and 9 bases lay in between. CDR3 length equals 16 residues. The germline gives CDR1 SGHNT, CDR2 YYREEE (reference sequence). CDR3 sequence (DNA): TGTGCCAGCAGCTTGGGGGGCCCCGCGAACACCGGGGAGCTGTTTTTT. Amino acid sequence: CASSLGGPANTGELFF.

The chain has TRBV11-3 and TRBJ2-7, with a weak D call TRBD2 (6 bases). Trimming removed 1 base at V and 7 bases at J, with 14 bases between. This CDR3 is 14 amino acids long. The V gene's germline CDR1 is SGHNT and CDR2 YENEEA. CDR3 nucleotide sequence: TGTGCCAGCAGCTTAGGAGGGAGGACGTCGGAGCAGTACTTC. This translates into CASSLGGRTSEQYF.

The CDR3 sequence: CASSGGVLYNEQFF. For the CDR3, the DNA is TGTGCCAGCTCCGGGGGGGTTCTCTACAATGAGCAGTTCTTC. This chain uses TRBV7-2 with TRBJ2-1; 8 bases are shared with TRBD2. This CDR3 has 14 residues. V lost 8 bases, J lost 3 bases, and 6 bases stayed unmatched. CDR1 SGHTA and CDR2 FQGNSA come from the germline V gene. The variable domain in full, with the rest retrieved from reference TRBV7-2 and TRBJ2-1, is GAGVSQSPSNKVTEKGKDVELRCDPISGHTALYWYRQSLGQGLEFLIYFQGNSAPDKSGLPSDRFSAERTGGSVSTLTIQRTQQEDSAVYLCASSGGVLYNEQFFGPGTRLTVL.

Details on this clone: Compared with germline, one end of the junction differs, possibly owing to a read error. The chain couples TRBV28 to TRBJ2-1; TRBD1 aligns across 7 bases. The CDR3 length is 15 residues. Germline V CDR1 and CDR2: MDHEN, SYDVKM. The CDR3 here is CASRLWDRQYNEQFF. The CDR3 nucleotides are TGTGCCAGCAGGTTATGGGACAGACAGTACAATGAGCAGTTCTTC.

The rearrangement links TRBV29-1 to TRBJ1-5; tentatively, D is TRBD1 (6 bases). The V gene lost 4 bases and the J gene lost 0 bases, with 10 bases spanning the gap. This CDR3 comprises 14 residues. CDR1 and CDR2 (germline): SQVTM, ANQGSEA. The CDR3 loop is CSVVTGNSNQPQHF. The CDR3 nucleotides are TGCAGCGTTGTAACAGGGAATAGCAATCAGCCCCAGCATTTT.

In nucleotides, the CDR3 is TGTGCCAGCAGCGTCGGGGGTGTTGATTACGAGCAGTACTTC. It yields the protein CASSVGGVDYEQYF. The V gene is TRBV9, the J gene TRBJ2-7; possibly TRBD2 for D (6 bases). Per the germline V gene, CDR1 is SGDLS and CDR2 is YYNGEE. The CDR3 length is 14 residues. V lost 2 bases, J lost 4 bases, and 13 bases lay in between.

The chain combines TRBV28 with TRBJ2-2; TRBD1 agrees at 8 bases. The CDR3 has 14 amino acids. V lost 6 bases to trimming and J lost 6 bases; unmatched junction nucleotides: 6. Germline V gene data show CDR1 as MDHEN and CDR2 as SYDVKM. This CDR3 is CASRVDRVAGELFF. CDR3 nucleotides: TGTGCCAGCAGGGTGGACAGGGTTGCCGGGGAGCTGTTTTTT.

The chain has TRBV18 and TRBJ1-2; D gene unclear. V was shortened by 5 bases and J by 2 bases, with 9 bases between the two germline ends. This CDR3 is 13 amino acids long. The V gene's germline CDR1 is KGHSH and CDR2 LQKENI. CDR3 bases: TGTGCCAGCTCAACCGGCAGGAACTATGGCTACACCTTC. Its translation is CASSTGRNYGYTF.

The V call is TRBV4-1, the J call TRBJ2-7, with a tentative D call TRBD2 (5 bases). Germline CDR1 is MGHRA and CDR2 is YSYEKL. V shed 1 base and J shed 3 bases, with 13 bases lying between them. This CDR3 contains 15 residues. The CDR3 bases are TGCGCCAGCAGCCAAGTTGGGCGGGCCGACTACGAGCAGTACTTC. Its protein product is CASSQVGRADYEQYF.

The chain is built from TRBV5-1 and TRBJ2-2; D unresolved. Germline CDR1 SGHRS, CDR2 YFSETQ. With 3 bases removed from V and 2 bases from J, the gap between germline ends came to 17 bases. CDR3 length equals 17 residues. The CDR3 spells CASSSARIAINTGELFF. CDR3 nucleotides: TGCGCCAGCAGCTCCGCCCGCATTGCGATCAACACCGGGGAGCTGTTTTTT. Full variable domain (outside the CDR3, taken from reference TRBV5-1 and TRBJ2-2): KAGVTQTPRYLIKTRGQQVTLSCSPISGHRSVSWYQQTPGQGLQFLFEYFSETQRNKGNFPGRFSGRQFSNSRSEMNVSTLELGDSALYLCASSSARIAINTGELFFGEGSRLTVL.

The chain couples TRBV4-2 to TRBJ1-5; D might be TRBD1 (5 bases). Germline-derived CDR1 and CDR2 are LGHNA and YNFKEQ. CDR3 length: 16 residues. Trimming pared 1 base from V and 8 bases from J, leaving 18 bases between. The DNA of the CDR3 is TGTGCCAGCAGCCAAGGGGGGGATCCCGTTAGGGAGCCCCAGCATTTT. It is translated as CASSQGGDPVREPQHF.

The chain has TRBV5-1 and TRBJ2-5; 11 bases are shared with TRBD2. Germline V CDR1 and CDR2: SGHRS, YFSETQ. The CDR3 has 13 residues. With V trimmed by 5 bases and J by 4 bases, 1 base remained unmatched. As DNA, the CDR3 is TGCGCCAGCAGAGGACTAGCGGGAGAGACCCAGTACTTC. Amino acid sequence: CASRGLAGETQYF.

The chain couples TRBV19 to TRBJ1-5; D may be TRBD1 (5 bases). Trimming shortened V by 9 bases and J by 0 bases, and 12 bases separated the two germline ends. CDR1 LNHDA and CDR2 SQIVND come from the germline V gene (reference sequence). There are 14 residues in the CDR3. Here the CDR3 reads CARIQENSNQPQHF. CDR3 nucleotide sequence: TGTGCCAGAATACAGGAGAATAGCAATCAGCCCCAGCATTTT. Looking up the rest from reference TRBV19 and TRBJ1-5 gives the full variable domain: DGGITQSPKYLFRKEGQNVTLSCEQNLNHDAMYWYRQDPGQGLRLIYYSQIVNDFQKGDIAEGYSVSREKKESFPLTVTSAQKNPTAFYLCARIQENSNQPQHFGDGTRLSIL.

This chain connects TRBV18 to TRBJ1-5; 7 bases are a match to TRBD1. Trimming removed 6 bases from V and 6 bases from J; junction bases left unmatched: 8. The CDR3 consists of 14 residues. The germline CDR1 and CDR2 sequences are KGHSH and LQKENI. CDR3 residues: CASSWDRDTQPQHF. The CDR3 DNA follows: TGTGCCAGCTCGTGGGACAGAGACACTCAGCCCCAGCATTTT.

Turning to this clone: Distinct nucleotide sequences in the sample also encode this CDR3. This rearrangement joins TRBV28 to TRBJ1-3; TRBD1 agrees at 10 bases. The CDR3 length is 14 residues. V trimming: 4 bases; J trimming: 5 bases; junction bases outside the gene matches: 2. Germline CDR1 MDHEN, CDR2 SYDVKM. CDR3 sequence (DNA): TGTGCCAGCAGTTGGGACAGGGGTAGAAACACCATATATTTT. Encoded protein: CASSWDRGRNTIYF.

The rearrangement joins TRBV5-5 to TRBJ1-4, with D perhaps matching TRBD1 (6 bases). Germline V gene data show CDR1 as SGHKS and CDR2 as YYEKEE (reference sequence). This CDR3 is built from 13 residues. Trimming pared 4 bases from V and 5 bases from J, leaving 9 bases between. Here the CDR3 reads CASSGGLNEKLFF. Written as DNA, the CDR3 is TGTGCCAGCAGCGGGGGCTTGAATGAAAAACTGTTTTTT.

This clone was seen once. J is TRBJ2-7 and V is TRBV9, with 14 bases identical to TRBD2. V lost 4 bases to trimming and J lost 7 bases; unmatched junction nucleotides: 10. The germline CDR1 and CDR2 sequences are SGDLS and YYNGEE. The CDR3 runs 16 residues. The CDR3 DNA reads TGTGCCAGCAGCCCGGGGGGACTAGCGGGGGTTAGGGAGCAGTACTTC. Translated, it gives CASSPGGLAGVREQYF.

V and J are TRBV27 and TRBJ1-1; no firm D call. Germline V gene sequence: CDR1 MNHEY, CDR2 SMNVEV (reference sequence). Trimming removed 4 bases from V and 2 bases from J, with 14 bases in between. There are 15 residues in the CDR3. CDR3: CASSSGWNPNTEAFF. CDR3 in DNA: TGTGCCAGCAGTTCCGGGTGGAACCCCAACACTGAAGCTTTCTTT.

This chain uses TRBV12-3 or TRBV12-4 with TRBJ1-2; unclear D gene. The V and J ends lost 8 bases and 8 bases respectively, with 15 bases between them. The CDR3 runs 12 residues. CDR3 nucleotides: TGTGCCAGCTCGATCGTGGGCCGGGGCTACACCTTC. Translated: CASSIVGRGYTF.

V gene TRBV13 combines with J gene TRBJ2-3, with TRBD2 matching over 10 bases. The germline gives CDR1 PRHDT, CDR2 FYEKMQ (reference sequence). Unmatched junction bases numbered 4, after V lost 1 base and J lost 6 bases. The CDR3 contains 15 residues. Written as DNA, the CDR3 is TGTGCCAGCAGCTTAGATCTAGCGGGAGTCGATACGCAGTATTTT. It encodes CASSLDLAGVDTQYF.

The rearrangement uses TRBV18 and TRBJ2-6; D possibly corresponds to TRBD1 (6 bases). V dropped 5 bases and J dropped 4 bases, with 15 bases sitting between them. From germline, CDR1 is KGHSH and CDR2 LQKENI. CDR3 size: 16 residues. CDR3 loop: CASSTYYRAGANVLTF. Written as DNA, the CDR3 is TGTGCCAGCTCAACCTATTACAGGGCAGGGGCCAACGTCCTGACTTTC.

The chain joins TRBV3-1 (or the pseudogene TRBV3-2) to TRBJ2-7; 10 bases line up with TRBD2. Losses at the gene ends were 1 base for V and 3 bases for J; bases not matched to a gene: 6. This CDR3 is 16 amino acids long. Germline V gene lookup returns CDR1 LGHDT and CDR2 YNNKEL (reference sequence). The CDR3 region is CASSQARTSGDYEQYF. The CDR3 region has the DNA TGTGCCAGCAGCCAAGCCCGGACTAGCGGAGACTACGAGCAGTACTTC.

J is TRBJ2-7 and V is TRBV5-4; perhaps TRBD1 as D (6 bases). The CDR3 consists of 13 residues. CDR1 and CDR2 (germline): SGHNT, YYREEE (reference sequence). The V end was cut by 7 bases, the J end by 5 bases, with 16 bases between. The CDR3: CASGRQDLHEQYF. The CDR3 nucleotides read TGTGCCAGCGGGAGACAGGACCTTCACGAGCAGTACTTC.

In DNA form, the CDR3 reads TGCGCCAGCAGCTTGAGGCAGGGAACGGGCGGGGAGCTGTTTTTT. Translating gives CASSLRQGTGGELFF. The genes are TRBV5-1 and TRBJ2-2; a possible D gene is TRBD1 (5 bases). Per the germline V gene, CDR1 is SGHRS and CDR2 is YFSETQ. The CDR3 is 15 residues long. Deletions cut 1 base from V and 7 bases from J, with 14 bases between.

The chain couples TRBV10-1 to TRBJ2-7; possible D gene TRBD1, 5 bases. CDR1 is WNHNN and CDR2 is SYGVQD in the germline V gene (reference sequence). The CDR3 loop spans 14 amino acids. Between the trimmed V and J ends, which lost 6 bases and 0 bases, there was a span of 12 bases. CDR3 loop: CASSDQGFSYEQYF. As DNA, the CDR3 is TGCGCCAGCAGCGACCAGGGTTTCTCCTACGAGCAGTACTTC.

V gene TRBV28 combines with J gene TRBJ1-2, with D perhaps matching TRBD1 (6 bases). The CDR3 has 16 residues. Germline V lookup: CDR1 MDHEN, CDR2 SYDVKM. The germline V and J ends were trimmed by 7 bases and 6 bases, with 24 bases remaining between them. The chain's CDR3 is CASTPGQYRESHGYTF. Here the CDR3 DNA reads TGTGCCAGCACCCCCGGTCAATACAGGGAGAGCCATGGCTACACCTTC.

This chain links TRBV7-6 with TRBJ2-1; 14 bases line up with TRBD2. CDR3 length: 18 residues. Germline V gene lookup returns CDR1 SGHVS and CDR2 FNYEAQ. Germline trimming cut 3 bases from V and 1 base from J; bases unmatched to any gene: 5. The CDR3 sequence: CASSLGLAGDKSYNEQFF. The CDR3 DNA is TGTGCCAGCAGCTTGGGACTAGCGGGGGACAAATCCTACAATGAGCAGTTCTTC.